A selection of T cell receptor beta chains follows, all from one sample in a study of blood T cell repertoires in COVID-19. The data were produced by immunoSEQ multiplex PCR, yet TCRdb's version contains in-frame clones alone and is incomplete. In the table there are about 240,000 clones, approximately 80% of which are singletons. Sample: peripheral blood. The receptors shown here come from a woman of 80 years or more with acute or convalescent COVID-19. CDR3s include the opening cysteine and the closing phenylalanine or tryptophan. A D gene is named only where the DNA matches it firmly. Size is omitted from some rows. Given values are once, few, many or a class for expanded clones.

>TRBD2|-|TRBV2|TRBJ2-2
TGTGCCAGCAGTGAAGAGGGACTAGCGACTCCGGTGGGGGAGCTGTTTTTT
CASSEEGLATPVGELFF
>-|many|TRBV3-1/TRBV3-2|TRBJ1-1
TGTGCCAGCAGCCACAACCGCCTTGGACACCCGACACTGAACACTGAAGCTTTCTTT
CASSHNRLGHPTLNTEAFF
>TRBD1|-|TRBV4-1|TRBJ2-1
TGCGCCAGCAGCCAGGGACAGGGCCCCTACAATGAGCAGTTCTTC
CASSQGQGPYNEQFF
>-|-|TRBV29-1|TRBJ1-2
TGCAGCGTTGTAGGAGGGGCCAACTATGGCTACACCTTC
CSVVGGANYGYTF
>-|-|TRBV18|TRBJ1-2
TGTGCCAGCTCACCAAACAGTCGCTATGGCTACACCTTC
CASSPNSRYGYTF
>-|-|TRBV28|TRBJ2-4
TGTGCCAGCAGTTTATGGGGGGCAAGTAGGGCCAAAAACATTCAGTACTTC
CASSLWGASRAKNIQYF
>-|-|TRBV7-9|TRBJ1-4
TGTGCCAGCAGCCTCCTAGGTGAAAAACTGTTTTTT
CASSLLGEKLFF
>TRBD1|-|TRBV27|TRBJ2-7
TGTGCCAGCAGCCCCAGGGGGTTTGGGTGGTACGAGCAGTACTTC
CASSPRGFGWYEQYF
>TRBD2|once|TRBV7-3|TRBJ2-1
TGTGCCAGCAGCTTAGAAGCGGGGGGACACAATGAGCAGTTCTTC
CASSLEAGGHNEQFF
>-|-|TRBV9|TRBJ1-2
TGTGCCAGCAGCGTAGACTTGGGGACGGGGGACTATGGCTACACCTTC
CASSVDLGTGDYGYTF
>-|-|TRBV7-9|TRBJ2-5
TGTGCCAGCAGCCAACAAGAGACCCAGTACTTC
CASSQQETQYF
>TRBD1|-|TRBV28|TRBJ1-5
TGTGCCAGCAGTCGAACAGGGGAGAGACAGCCCCAGCATTTT
CASSRTGERQPQHF
>TRBD1|-|TRBV5-6|TRBJ1-2
TGTGCCAGCAGCGCGGGACAGGGGGCCTTTGGAGGCTACACCTTC
CASSAGQGAFGGYTF
>TRBD1|once|TRBV19|TRBJ1-4
TGTGCCACCTCACCCGGGACAGGGGGCCTAGGTAATGAAAAACTGTTTTTT
CATSPGTGGLGNEKLFF
>-|-|TRBV9|TRBJ1-6
TGTGCCAGCAGCGTGCGACAGGATAATTCACCCCTCCACTTT
CASSVRQDNSPLHF
>-|-|TRBV12-3/TRBV12-4|TRBJ1-1
TGTGCCAGCAGTTTGAGCACTGAAGCTTTCTTT
CASSLSTEAFF
>TRBD2|-|TRBV7-3|TRBJ2-3
TGTGCCAGCAGCGCGCGTAGCGGGAGCCCAGATACGCAGTATTTT
CASSARSGSPDTQYF
>-|-|TRBV15|TRBJ2-7
TGTGCCACCAGCAGAGACAGGGGCCCCTACGAGCAGTACTTC
CATSRDRGPYEQYF
>TRBD1|few|TRBV25-1|TRBJ1-5
TGTGCCAGCAGTGGGACAGGGAACAATCAGCCCCAGCATTTT
CASSGTGNNQPQHF
>TRBD2|-|TRBV5-1|TRBJ2-7
TGCGCCAGCAGCTTGGCCTCTCTGGGACTAGCCTCCTACGAGCAGTACTTC
CASSLASLGLASYEQYF
>TRBD1|-|TRBV4-1|TRBJ1-5
TGCGCCAGCAGCCAAGATCCAGGACAGGGTAGCAATCAGCCCCAGCATTTT
CASSQDPGQGSNQPQHF
>-|few|TRBV6-1|TRBJ1-2
TGTGCCAGCAGTGAAGCGAACATTAACTATGGCTACACCTTC
CASSEANINYGYTF
>TRBD1|few|TRBV4-1|TRBJ1-6
TGCGCCAGCAGCCAGGACCCGGGACAGCGTTATAATTCACCCCTCCACTTT
CASSQDPGQRYNSPLHF
>TRBD1|-|TRBV19|TRBJ2-1
TGTGCCAGTAACACAGGGGCCTCTTACAATGAGCAGTTCTTC
CASNTGASYNEQFF
>-|-|TRBV6-5|TRBJ1-2
TGTGCCAGCAGTTACAAGGTCCGGGGGGGCTATGGCTACACCTTC
CASSYKVRGGYGYTF
>TRBD1|few|TRBV7-9|TRBJ1-4
TGTGCCAGCAGCTTAGCGCGAGGCCCCATGACAGGGAGGCTTGAAAAACTGTTTTTT
CASSLARGPMTGRLEKLFF
>-|-|TRBV5-5|TRBJ1-5
TGTGCCAGCAGCGGCGGGGGGGTTAGCAATCAGCCCCAGCATTTT
CASSGGGVSNQPQHF
>TRBD2|-|TRBV28|TRBJ2-5
TGTGCCAGCAGTGCTAGCGGGGGGAGAGAAACCCAGTACTTC
CASSASGGRETQYF
>TRBD1|once|TRBV29-1|TRBJ1-2
TGCAGCGCGTCGGACAGGCCTAACTATGGCTACACCTTC
CSASDRPNYGYTF
>TRBD1|-|TRBV18|TRBJ1-6
TGTGCCAGCTCGCCAACGACAGGGGGCAGTTCACCCCTCCACTTT
CASSPTTGGSSPLHF
>-|-|TRBV5-1|TRBJ1-4
TGCGCCAGCAGCTTGGCCCCGTGGGACACCGGGTCGAAACTGTTTTTT
CASSLAPWDTGSKLFF
>TRBD1|-|TRBV24-1|TRBJ1-4
TGTGCCACCAGTGATGGCGGGACAGGAGATGAAAAACTGTTTTTT
CATSDGGTGDEKLFF
>-|-|TRBV15|TRBJ2-4
TGTGCCACCAGCAGAGATCTCGGGGGTCCCCAAAACATTCAGTACTTC
CATSRDLGGPQNIQYF
>TRBD2|-|TRBV2|TRBJ2-1
TGTGCCTTGGGCGCACAGCGGGGGGGCCCCGGTGAGCAGTTCTTC
CALGAQRGGPGEQFF
>TRBD1|few|TRBV5-6|TRBJ2-7
TGTGCCAGCAGACGCGCCGGGACAGGCGACTCCTACGAGCAGTACTTC
CASRRAGTGDSYEQYF
>-|once|TRBV7-2|TRBJ2-1
TGTGCCAGCAGCTTAGGGTGGAGTAGCGGAAACCCCCGCGAGCAGTTCTTC
CASSLGWSSGNPREQFF
>TRBD1|-|TRBV6-5|TRBJ1-5
TGTGCCACGGGACAGGGCCCTAATCAGCCCCAGCATTTT
CATGQGPNQPQHF
>-|-|TRBV2|TRBJ1-5
TGTGCCAGCAGGACAGATAGCAATCAGCCCCAGCATTTT
CASRTDSNQPQHF
>-|-|TRBV2|TRBJ1-6
TGTGCCAGCGGGGCACAGGAGAATTCACCCCTCCACTTT
CASGAQENSPLHF
>TRBD1|-|TRBV15|TRBJ1-6
TGTGCCACCAGCGGCCGGGACAGGAGGAACTTCCACTTT
CATSGRDRRNFHF
>TRBD1|-|TRBV7-9|TRBJ1-4
TGTGCCAGCAGCATAGGACAGGTTGAATCTGAAAAACTGTTTTTT
CASSIGQVESEKLFF
>-|-|TRBV7-2|TRBJ1-2
TGTGCCAGCAGCTACCTGGGGCAGGAGTCCTCCTATGGCTACACCTTC
CASSYLGQESSYGYTF
>-|-|TRBV20-1|TRBJ1-2
TGCAGTACCCGAGCCTATGGCTACACCTTC
CSTRAYGYTF
>-|once|TRBV5-6|TRBJ2-5
TGTGCCAGCAGCGAGCTGGGGGAGGAAGAGACCCAGTACTTC
CASSELGEEETQYF
>TRBD1|-|TRBV5-4|TRBJ2-3
TGTGCCAGCAGCTGGACAGGGAAAGATACGCAGTATTTT
CASSWTGKDTQYF